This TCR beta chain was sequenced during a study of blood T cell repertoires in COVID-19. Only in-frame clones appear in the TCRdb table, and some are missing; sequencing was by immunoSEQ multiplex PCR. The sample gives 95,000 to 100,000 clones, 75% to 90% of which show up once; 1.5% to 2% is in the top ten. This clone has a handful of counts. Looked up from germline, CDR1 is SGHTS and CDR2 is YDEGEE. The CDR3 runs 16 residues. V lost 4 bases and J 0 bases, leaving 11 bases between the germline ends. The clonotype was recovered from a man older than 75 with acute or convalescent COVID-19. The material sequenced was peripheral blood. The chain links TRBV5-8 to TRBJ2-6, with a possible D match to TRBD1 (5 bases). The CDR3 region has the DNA TGTGCCAGCAGCGCGCTCAGGGCCTCTGGGGCCAACGTCCTGACTTTC. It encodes CASSALRASGANVLTF.